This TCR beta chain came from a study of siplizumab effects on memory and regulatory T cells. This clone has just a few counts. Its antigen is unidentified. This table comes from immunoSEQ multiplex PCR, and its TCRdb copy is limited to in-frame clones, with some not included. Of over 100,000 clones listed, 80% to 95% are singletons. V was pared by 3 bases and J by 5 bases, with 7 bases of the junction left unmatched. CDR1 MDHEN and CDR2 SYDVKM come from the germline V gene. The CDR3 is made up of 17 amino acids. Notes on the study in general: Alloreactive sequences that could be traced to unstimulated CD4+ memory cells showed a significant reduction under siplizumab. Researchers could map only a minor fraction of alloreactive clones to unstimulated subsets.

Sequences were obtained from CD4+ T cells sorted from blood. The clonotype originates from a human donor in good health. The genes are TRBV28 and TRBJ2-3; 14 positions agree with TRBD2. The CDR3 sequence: CASSFGTSGRGGDTQYF. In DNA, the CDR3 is TGTGCCAGCAGTTTCGGGACTAGCGGGAGAGGCGGAGATACGCAGTATTTT.